Described below is a single T cell receptor (beta chain) sequence and its context. Its cognate antigen is unknown. This specimen comes from a study of shared clonotypes between healthy human individuals. Study conclusions and caveats: Measured sharing among donors was expected to vary with sequencing depth. Sequencing of the sorted subsets was shown by rarefaction to be incomplete despite large depth.

CDR3 length: 16 residues. V dropped 5 bases and J dropped 5 bases, with 21 bases sitting between them. Germline-derived CDR1 and CDR2 are SEHNR and FQNEAQ (reference sequence). The table came from immunoSEQ multiplex PCR; TCRdb's copy has only in-frame clones and leaves some out. The repertoire holds roughly 720,000 clones, with 90% as singletons. The sequenced sample consisted of memory CD8+ T cells from PBMCs. Subset denoted: CD45RO+ cells pooled with CCR7-negative TemRA cells. The sequence was collected from a man aged 18 to 35 in good health. Some clones in this sample may be carry-over from other donors' samples. V and J are TRBV7-9 and TRBJ1-1, with a possible D match to TRBD1 (6 bases). The CDR3 loop is CASSGVRGAEITEAFF. The DNA of the CDR3 is TGTGCCAGCAGCGGAGTGCGGGGGGCGGAAATAACTGAAGCTTTCTTT.